This T cell receptor (beta chain) was recovered during a study of PD-L1 blockade in urothelial cancer. As to time point: peripheral blood 6 weeks after treatment start. The number of samples from each patient was between 1 and 8, taken pretreatment and on-treatment. Synthetic templates analogous to TCR were spiked into all PCRs individually. This table comes from immunoSEQ multiplex PCR, and its TCRdb copy is limited to in-frame clones, with some not included. The profile shows around 45,000 clones, roughly 80% of them singletons. The CDR3 is 16 residues long. V gave up 6 bases and J gave up 9 bases, with 27 bases separating them. Germline V gives CDR1 MDHEN, CDR2 SYDVKM.

The chain is built from TRBV28 and TRBJ2-7; D might be TRBD2 (6 bases). The sequence was collected from a man aged 55 to 70 with urothelial cancer. The sample here was PBMCs, taken around atezolizumab (anti-PD-L1) treatment. CDR3 nucleotide sequence: TGTGCCAGCAGCCCTATTATGGGGGGTGCCGCCTCGCCGCAGTACTTC. It specifies CASSPIMGGAASPQYF.